This entry concerns a single T cell receptor (beta chain). Its antigen is not yet known. Per-nucleotide qualities are absent, and no much larger clonotype sits a single base away. Single viable CD3+CD4+CD8-CD45RO+ cells were sorted as memory CD4+ T cells on a FACSAria II. CMV serostatus was determined using a Roche Elecsys assay that detects serum IgG against CMV pp150, pp28, p38 and p52. Following thawing, total CD4+ T cells were enriched through positive selection using CD4 magnetic microbeads. The samples came from a separate study whose specific focus was interrogating the CD4+ T cell memory repertoire. Peripheral blood mononuclear cells were isolated and cryopreserved according to standard operating procedures, and serum was kept at -80 degrees C. Staining used CD3-PerCP (BW264/56), CD4-APC (RPA-T4), CD45RO-PE (UCHT1) and CD8-Pacific Orange (3B5) antibodies, with Sytox blue excluding non-viable cells.

The sample originates from a study of memory CD4+ T cells and cytomegalovirus serostatus (dated by TCRdb to about 2019). Regarding the complete study: A total of about 35 healthy Belgian adults, of whom 9 were CMV seropositive and about 25 were CMV seronegative, were included in the cohort. To replicate a published TCR-based CMV serostatus classifier, the researchers sequenced the CD4+ memory TCRbeta repertoires of a Belgian cohort whose cytomegalovirus serostatus was known. The research as a whole found: CMV serostatus prediction reached a median bootstrapped AUC of nearly 0.96 with the original framework and just under 0.93 with a US-trained random forest. A median bootstrapped AUC of around 0.94 with a 95% CI of 0.76-1.00 was achieved on the Belgian cohort by the original-framework classifier. Only CD4+CD45RO+ memory cells were sequenced, unlike the original study, which covered naive and memory CD4+ and CD8+ populations. Among the roughly 160 previously reported CMV-associated TCRbeta sequences, some 69 showed up in the CD4+ memory repertoires, with each one found in between one and five individuals. The results were interpreted as suggesting that the CMV-associated TCR signature is largely present in the CD4+ memory repertoire.

The CDR3 goes from the cysteine to the phenylalanine over 13 residues. Only the CDR3 portion is preserved as DNA: 39 bases, with reading frame beginning at the first base. Clipping removes 4 bases from V and 7 bases from J, with 6 as the unmatched junction base count. Reading the germline V gene (reference sequence) gives CDR1 SGHNT and CDR2 YYREEE. Genomic DNA was extracted from sorted cells with the Quick-DNA Microprep Kit. Amplification of TCRbeta DNA was done with the immunoSEQ hsTCRbeta kit, following the protocol from the manufacturer. An Illumina MiSeq instrument was used to sequence the TCRbeta libraries. Per the authors' processing: Following removal of out-of-frame sequences, 2 million to 2.5 million distinct TCRbeta sequences were retained, with an average of roughly 71,000 per individual. Each individual was scored by the count of 150 to 200 previously reported CMV-associated TCRbeta sequences and the total productive distinct TCRbeta count. A beta-binomial model was reimplemented in Python, and random forests from scikit-learn, run with default parameters, were trained on data from the US cohort. On the Belgian cohort, classifier performance was reported as the median AUC, along with percentile confidence intervals, across 10,000 bootstrap iterations. TCRdb carries this immuneACCESS record with in-frame sequences only. Its versions omit some clonotypes, under half of them owing to an unresolved V gene in the studies checked, with the rest unexplained. V and J calls and clone size come straight from that table; D and trimming were deduced from the DNA. A total of some 50,000 clones appear in this sample, over 75% of them only once. Roughly 0.6% of the sample comes from the top ten.

Sequencing was done on a sample of memory CD4+ T cells from blood. The receptor was isolated from an adult in good health and CMV-seronegative. The V gene is TRBV5-4 and the J gene is TRBJ1-1, with 8 bases in between that match TRBD1. The CDR3 sequence is CASSPRTGIEAFF. The nucleotide sequence reads as follows: TGTGCCAGCAGCCCCCGGACAGGGATTGAAGCTTTCTTT.